The source of this TCR beta chain is a study of OX40 agonist ivuxolimab in advanced cancers. The CDR3 covers 18 residues. CDR1 and CDR2 (germline): PRHDT, FYEKMQ (reference sequence). V was trimmed by 7 bases and J by 1 base, leaving 25 bases between them. This table comes from immunoSEQ multiplex PCR, and its TCRdb copy is limited to in-frame clones, with some not included. This sample has 65,000 to 95,000 clones, with almost 85% found just once. Prior autoimmune disease or systemic immunosuppression barred patients. This clone was seen a handful of times. Its antigen remains unknown. Study results and limitations: Expanded clones tended on average to be more numerous among CD8+ T cells than CD4+. Compared with others, partial responders at 0.1-3.0 mg/kg displayed clonal expansion among the lowest.

Specimen: CD4+ or CD8+ T cells sorted from blood, collected in a trial of the OX40 agonist ivuxolimab. This clonotype originated in an adult with an advanced solid tumor such as melanoma, head and neck, liver or kidney cancer. The chain is built from TRBV13 and TRBJ1-1; D may be TRBD1 (5 bases). The CDR3 coding sequence is TGTGCCAGCAAGAGGTACTCGGGAGAAAGGGGACGGAACACTGAAGCTTTCTTT. It specifies CASKRYSGERGRNTEAFF.